A single sample gave rise to the 13 T cell receptor beta chains below, sequenced in a study of OX40 agonist ivuxolimab in advanced cancers. Library preparation was by the immunoSEQ multiplex PCR assay. TCRdb re-hosts the immuneACCESS table, in-frame sequences only. Its copies lack some clones; in the studies checked, an unresolved V gene accounts for under half of them, and the cause for the rest is not known. The sample includes approximately 28,000 clones, with roughly 82% observed a single time. Roughly 25% of the sample rests with the top ten. Source: CD4+ or CD8+ T cells sorted from blood, taken in a trial of the OX40 agonist ivuxolimab. These receptors were obtained from an adult with an advanced solid tumor such as melanoma, head and neck, liver or kidney cancer.

V is TRBV11-2 and J is TRBJ2-7, with 7 bases lining up with TRBD2. Germline V CDR1 and CDR2: SGHAT, FQNNGV. J was trimmed by 1 base and V by 1 base; bases with no gene match: 4. The CDR3 extends over 15 amino acids. CDR3 sequence reads: CASSLVARGSYEQYF. CDR3 DNA sequence: TGTGCCAGCAGCTTAGTCGCGCGGGGGTCCTACGAGCAGTACTTC.

The chain combines TRBV4-1 with TRBJ2-2, with D unresolved. Germline V gene data show CDR1 as MGHRA and CDR2 as YSYEKL. CDR3 length: 14 residues. V dropped 1 base and J dropped 5 bases, with 8 bases sitting between them. The CDR3 sequence: CASSQGRLTGELFF. CDR3 coding DNA: TGCGCCAGCAGCCAAGGTCGGCTTACCGGGGAGCTGTTTTTT.

The V and J genes are TRBV15 and TRBJ2-3, with D hard to call. Trimming removed 3 bases at V and 1 base at J, with 11 bases between. The germline CDR1 and CDR2 sequences are LNHNV and YYDKDF (reference sequence). The CDR3 length is 15 residues. DNA for the CDR3: TGTGCCACCAGCAGTTGGGGAACTCGCACAGATACGCAGTATTTT. Its translation: CATSSWGTRTDTQYF.

The count of this clone is one. The CDR3 here is CASSIGRGGTRAKNIQYF. CDR3 in DNA: TGTGCCAGTAGTATAGGACGGGGTGGGACTCGAGCCAAAAACATTCAGTACTTC. The rearrangement links TRBV19 to TRBJ2-4, with a possible D match to TRBD2 (6 bases). The CDR3 extends over 18 amino acids. Germline CDR1 is LNHDA and CDR2 is SQIVND (reference sequence). Trimming stripped 1 base from V and 0 bases from J, with 16 bases between.

The table lists this clone with a count of one. DNA of the CDR3: TGTGCCAGCAGCTTAAGCCTTGCCCTTCGTTCGTACAATGAGCAGTTCTTC. It specifies CASSLSLALRSYNEQFF. The chain recombines TRBV7-2 with TRBJ2-1; D gene uncertain. This CDR3 comprises 17 residues. Trimming shortened V by 2 bases and J by 4 bases, and 18 bases separated the two germline ends. Germline assignment: CDR1 SGHTA and CDR2 FQGNSA.

The rearrangement joins TRBV28 to TRBJ1-1; weak D call: TRBD1 (5 bases). Trimming shortened V by 3 bases and J by 6 bases, and 14 bases separated the two germline ends. CDR1 and CDR2 (germline): MDHEN, SYDVKM. This CDR3 has 14 amino acids. The CDR3 region has the DNA TGTGCCAGCAGTTTGAAGGGGTTGATCGCTGAAGCTTTCTTT. Translation gives CASSLKGLIAEAFF.

V gene TRBV6-1 combines with J gene TRBJ2-6; tentative D call: TRBD2 (5 bases). The CDR3 runs 16 residues. CDR1 and CDR2 from the germline V gene are MNHNS and SASEGT. V shed 1 base and J shed 4 bases, with 11 bases lying between them. CDR3 in amino acids: CASSEGEGTGANVLTF. CDR3 coding DNA: TGTGCCAGCAGTGAAGGAGAGGGAACAGGGGCCAACGTCCTGACTTTC.

This chain uses TRBV5-6 with TRBJ2-7; TRBD2 agrees at 10 bases. V shed 0 bases and J 0 bases; nucleotides not matched to a gene: 6. The CDR3 covers 17 residues. Germline CDR1 is SGHDT and CDR2 is YYEEEE. For the CDR3, the DNA is TGTGCCAGCAGCTTGGCCAGTGGACTAGCGGACTCCTACGAGCAGTACTTC. This codes for CASSLASGLADSYEQYF.

The chain uses TRBV28 and TRBJ2-4; the D gene is possibly TRBD1 (6 bases). With 4 bases removed from V and 0 bases from J, the gap between germline ends came to 13 bases. The CDR3 covers 16 residues. Looked up from germline, CDR1 is MDHEN and CDR2 is SYDVKM. CDR3 residues: CASSSPDRLAKNIQYF. CDR3 in DNA: TGTGCCAGCAGTTCCCCAGACAGGCTAGCCAAAAACATTCAGTACTTC.

The rearrangement uses TRBV10-3 and TRBJ2-7, with D unclear. CDR1 is ENHRY and CDR2 is SYGVKD in the germline V gene. The CDR3 sequence is 14 residues long. V shed 6 bases and J shed 4 bases, with 16 bases lying between them. CDR3 DNA sequence: TGTGCCATCAGCCTAGGGAACAGAATATACGAGCAGTACTTC. The encoded protein is CAISLGNRIYEQYF.

The rearrangement links TRBV30 to TRBJ2-7; D is unresolved. Germline CDR1 is GTSNPN and CDR2 is SVGIG (reference sequence). The CDR3 covers 13 residues. V gave up 0 bases and J gave up 5 bases, with 11 bases separating them. The CDR3 reads CAWSVSLGNEQYF. The CDR3 DNA follows: TGTGCCTGGAGTGTTTCGTTGGGGAACGAGCAGTACTTC.

The V call is TRBV27, the J call TRBJ2-3, with 15 positions matching TRBD2. Germline lookup yields CDR1 MNHEY and CDR2 SMNVEV (reference sequence). CDR3 size: 17 residues. Trimming cost V 3 bases and J 3 bases; bases outside gene matches: 4. The CDR3 protein is CASSFHGTSGRTDTQYF. CDR3 bases: TGTGCCAGCAGTTTCCACGGGACTAGCGGGAGGACAGATACGCAGTATTTT.

This chain joins TRBV9 and TRBJ1-2; D not certain. The V and J ends lost 4 bases and 4 bases respectively, with 14 bases between them. Germline lookup yields CDR1 SGDLS and CDR2 YYNGEE. CDR3 length: 14 amino acids. Written as DNA, the CDR3 is TGTGCCAGCAGCCAGCACCGATGGGGCTATGGCTACACCTTC. As protein: CASSQHRWGYGYTF.